This TCR beta chain was found in a study of shared clonotypes between healthy human individuals. Across the whole study: A couple of women and a few men aged 18 to 49 served as donors. CD4 naive and memory got three plates each, CD8 naive two, CD8 memory one.

Germline CDR1 SNHLY, CDR2 FYNNEI. After removal of 6 bases from V and 1 base from J, the junction contained 4 bases not matched to a gene. This CDR3 spans 14 amino acids. The repertoire was sequenced with immunoSEQ multiplex PCR; TCRdb's copy has only in-frame clones and lacks some. The sample holds fewer than 1.8 million clones; less than 99% are singletons and the top ten take about 0.35%. Study-level findings and limits: Some clonotypes were shared by all four sorted-subset donors, while others were not shared. The non-shared ones had lower generation probabilities than the shared ones.

This clone is a singleton in its sample. As yet, its antigen is unknown. Material for sequencing was naive CD4+ T cells sorted from blood. The subset: CD45RA+ positively selected. The clonotype was recovered from a man aged 25-40 years in good health. V usage is TRBV2 and J usage is TRBJ2-7; TRBD1 matches 9 bases. In nucleotides, the CDR3 is TGTGCCAGCAGGAGGGACAGGGCGTCCTACGAGCAGTACTTC. It encodes CASRRDRASYEQYF.